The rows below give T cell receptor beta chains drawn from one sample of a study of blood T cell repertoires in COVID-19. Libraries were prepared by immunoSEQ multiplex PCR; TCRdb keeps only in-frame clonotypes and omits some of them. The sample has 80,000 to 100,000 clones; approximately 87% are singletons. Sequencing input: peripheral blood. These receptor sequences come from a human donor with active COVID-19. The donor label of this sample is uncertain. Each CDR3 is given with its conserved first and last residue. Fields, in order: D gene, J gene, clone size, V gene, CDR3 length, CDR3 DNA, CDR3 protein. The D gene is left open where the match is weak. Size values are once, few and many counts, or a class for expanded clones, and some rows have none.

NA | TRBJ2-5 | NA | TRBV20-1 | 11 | TGCAGTGCTCGCCCCGTGGGCGCCCAGTACTTC | CSARPVGAQYF
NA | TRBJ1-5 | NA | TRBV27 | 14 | TGTGCCAGCAAGCATCGGGGAGAACGTCAGCCCCAGCATTTT | CASKHRGERQPQHF
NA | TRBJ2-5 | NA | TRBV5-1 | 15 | TGCGCCAGCAGCTTGGGGGTGGGGGCGCAAGAGACCCAGTACTTC | CASSLGVGAQETQYF
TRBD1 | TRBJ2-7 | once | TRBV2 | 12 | TGTGCCAGCAGTAGACAGGGTTTCGAGCAGTACTTC | CASSRQGFEQYF
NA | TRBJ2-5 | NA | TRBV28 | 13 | TGTGCCAGCAGTTATTCTCTCCAAGAGACCCAGTACTTC | CASSYSLQETQYF
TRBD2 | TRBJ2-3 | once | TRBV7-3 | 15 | TGTGCCAGCAGCTCCGAGCGGGGGGGCCGGGATACGCAGTATTTT | CASSSERGGRDTQYF
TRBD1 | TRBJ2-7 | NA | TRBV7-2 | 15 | TGTGCCAGCAGCCCTGGACAGGGGGTCTCCTACGAGCAGTACTTC | CASSPGQGVSYEQYF
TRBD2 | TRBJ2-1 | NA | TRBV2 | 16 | TGTGCCAGCGTCAACTCACTAGCGGGGGCCTACAATGAGCAGTTCTTC | CASVNSLAGAYNEQFF
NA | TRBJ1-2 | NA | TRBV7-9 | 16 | TGTGCCAGCAGCTTAGCAACGGGGAGGGAGAGGGATGGCTACACCTTC | CASSLATGRERDGYTF
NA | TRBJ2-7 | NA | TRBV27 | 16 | TGTGCCAGCAGTTTCCGGACTACCTTTATCTCCTACGAGCAGTACTTC | CASSFRTTFISYEQYF
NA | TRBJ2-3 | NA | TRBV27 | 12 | TGTGCCAGCAGTCGGAGCACAGATACGCAGTATTTT | CASSRSTDTQYF
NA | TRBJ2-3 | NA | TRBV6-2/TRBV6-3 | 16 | TGTGCCAGCAGTTACCGCGATCTAGAGGGCACAGATACGCAGTATTTT | CASSYRDLEGTDTQYF
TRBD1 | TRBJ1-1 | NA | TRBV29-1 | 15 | TGCAGCGTTGACCCAGGACAGGGATTGAGCACTGAAGCTTTCTTT | CSVDPGQGLSTEAFF
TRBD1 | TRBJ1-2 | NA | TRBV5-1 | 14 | TGCGCCAGCAGCACGGACAGGGTGAACTATGGCTACACCTTC | CASSTDRVNYGYTF
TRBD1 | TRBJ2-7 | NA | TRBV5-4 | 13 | TGTGCCAGCAGCCGGACAGGGGACTACGAGCAGTACTTC | CASSRTGDYEQYF